This is a list of T cell receptor beta chains from one sample in a study of cytomegalovirus exposure and HLA in healthy donors. Method: immunoSEQ multiplex PCR; TCRdb's copy keeps in-frame clones and lacks some. There are 100,000 to 120,000 clones in the sample; over 65% occur only once, and about 5% lies in the top ten. Sequenced material: PBMCs. These receptors were taken from a woman aged 25 to 39 in good health and CMV-seropositive. Both conserved end residues are part of each CDR3. D genes are given only for firm matches. The size entry is marked missing in some rows and otherwise reads once, few, many or a size class.

abundance,d_gene,v_gene,j_gene,CDR3nt,CDR3aa
-,TRBD1,TRBV4-1,TRBJ1-3,TGCGCCAGCAGCCAAATTGACAGGGGTGGAAACACCATATATTTT,CASSQIDRGGNTIYF
-,TRBD2,TRBV6-6,TRBJ2-7,TGTGCCAGCAGAGAGGGCGGGGGGTTCTCCTACGAGCAGTACTTC,CASREGGGFSYEQYF
-,TRBD1,TRBV6-6,TRBJ2-7,TGTGCCAGCAGGACCCTCATGGACAGGGGGCAGGACGAGCAGTACTTC,CASRTLMDRGQDEQYF
-,TRBD1,TRBV19,TRBJ1-1,TGTGCCAGTAGTACACAGGGGGCGGTGAACACTGAAGCTTTCTTT,CASSTQGAVNTEAFF
-,-,TRBV10-2,TRBJ1-5,TGCGCCAGCAGTGCCTCTACGACTGTTCAGCCCCAGCATTTT,CASSASTTVQPQHF
-,-,TRBV12-5,TRBJ2-2,TGTGCTAGTGGTTTGGGCGGCGGGGCCGGGGAGCTGTTTTTT,CASGLGGGAGELFF
-,TRBD1,TRBV2,TRBJ2-7,TGTGCCACCGGGCCGGGACAGGACTCCTACGGGCAGTACTTC,CATGPGQDSYGQYF
-,-,TRBV6-5,TRBJ1-1,TGTGCCAGCAGTACAGGGTACACTGAAGCTTTCTTT,CASSTGYTEAFF
-,TRBD1,TRBV9,TRBJ2-7,TGTGCCAGCAGCGTAGGGGCAGGGGGCTACGAGCAGTACTTC,CASSVGAGGYEQYF
-,TRBD1,TRBV19,TRBJ1-5,TGTGCCAGTAGTATCCGACAGGGGAGAAATTTGAGCAATCAGCCCCAGCATTTT,CASSIRQGRNLSNQPQHF
-,TRBD2,TRBV19,TRBJ2-1,TGTGCCAGTAGCGGACTAGCGGGGGGACAGGGGGAGCAGTTCTTC,CASSGLAGGQGEQFF
-,-,TRBV4-2,TRBJ2-7,TGTGCCAGCAGCCAAGCCTCGATAGGAGCCTACGAGCAGTACTTC,CASSQASIGAYEQYF
-,TRBD1,TRBV2,TRBJ1-5,TGTGCCAGCAGTCCCCCAGGGGGAAATCAGCCCCAGCATTTT,CASSPPGGNQPQHF
-,TRBD1,TRBV19,TRBJ1-4,TGTGCCAGTAGTATTGACAGGGGGCGCGGGTTTGAAAAACTGTTTTTT,CASSIDRGRGFEKLFF
-,-,TRBV10-1,TRBJ2-5,TGCGCCAGCAGTGATTTCACAGGCCAAGAGACCCAGTACTTC,CASSDFTGQETQYF
few,TRBD1,TRBV29-1,TRBJ1-1,TGCAGCGTTGCCCGGGACAGGGCGAAAAGGGGCACTGAAGCTTTCTTT,CSVARDRAKRGTEAFF
once,TRBD2,TRBV5-8,TRBJ2-1,TGTGCCAGCAGCCAAAGACTAGCCGGAAACCACAATGAGCAGTTCTTC,CASSQRLAGNHNEQFF
once,-,TRBV29-1,TRBJ2-7,TGCAGCGTTGAAGGGGGCCTGGGGGCCGACGAGCAGTACTTC,CSVEGGLGADEQYF
-,TRBD1,TRBV6-5,TRBJ2-3,TGTGCCAGCAGTTTCGACAGGGGAAACACAGATACGCAGTATTTT,CASSFDRGNTDTQYF
-,-,TRBV6-6,TRBJ1-5,TGTGCCAGCAGCCCGGGGGGCAATCAGCCCCAGCATTTT,CASSPGGNQPQHF
-,-,TRBV30,TRBJ2-2,TGTGCCTGGAGTGACAGGGTCTCCGGGGAGCTGTTTTTT,CAWSDRVSGELFF
once,TRBD1,TRBV15,TRBJ1-1,TGTGCCACCAAAAGACAGGGTGACACTGAAGCTTTCTTT,CATKRQGDTEAFF
few,-,TRBV27,TRBJ1-3,TGTGCCAGCAGTAATAATCCTAGCTCTGGAAACACCATATATTTT,CASSNNPSSGNTIYF
-,TRBD2,TRBV7-9,TRBJ2-1,TGTTCCAGCAGCTTAGATTACCTAGCGGGAGGGCCGTCCTACAATGAGCAGTTCTTC,CSSSLDYLAGGPSYNEQFF
-,TRBD1,TRBV18,TRBJ1-3,TGTGCCAGCTCACCGGACAGGGCTGGAAACACCATATATTTT,CASSPDRAGNTIYF
-,TRBD1,TRBV18,TRBJ2-7,TGTGCCAGCTCAACCGGGACAGGGTTCTACGAGCAGTACTTC,CASSTGTGFYEQYF